This T cell receptor (beta chain) was captured in a study of shared clonotypes between healthy human individuals. Only in-frame clones appear in the TCRdb table, and some are missing; sequencing was by immunoSEQ multiplex PCR. Altogether a few million clones are present, more than 80% being singletons, with the ten largest covering over 0.12%. Germline V gives CDR1 LNHDA, CDR2 SQIVND (reference sequence). The J segment lost 4 bases and the V segment lost 1 base, leaving 6 bases of the junction unmatched. The CDR3 loop spans 16 amino acids. This receptor was identified in a man in his late teens or twenties in good health. The sample consisted of naive CD4+ T cells sorted from blood. Subset defined: CD45RA+ positively selected. The chain links TRBV19 to TRBJ2-3; 9 positions match TRBD2. The CDR3 DNA sequence: TGTGCCAGTAGTATAGGGAGCGGGGGGCGTGCAGATACGCAGTATTTT. It yields the protein CASSIGSGGRADTQYF.